In its sample, the clone carrying this TCR beta chain was seen many times. The target antigen is unknown. Germline values: CDR1 SGHTA, CDR2 FQGNSA. The CDR3 length is 16 residues. Germline trimming cut 5 bases from V and 7 bases from J; bases unmatched to any gene: 16. TCRdb passed the 5' RACE reads through MiXCR, listing each CDR3 protein once. The repertoire holds 300,000 to 400,000 distinct CDR3 sequences, with about a sixth as singletons. The data were obtained in a study of T-cell memory formation after mild COVID-19. Study results and caveats: Chiefly within CM and EM were the contracting CD4+ clones; CD8+ ones were within EMRA.

The receptor was derived from a man aged 18 to 35 who had mild COVID-19 (a few samples of this study predate the infection). Cell type and time point are not known. The sequencing input was PBMCs or a T cell subset sorted from them (not recorded which). The chain is built from TRBV7-2 and TRBJ2-5; TRBD2 aligns across 7 bases. The CDR3 loop is CASSPRRASGGGTQYF. CDR3 nucleotides: TGTGCCAGCAGCCCCCGCCGAGCTAGCGGAGGAGGGACCCAGTACTTC.